This is a list of T cell receptor beta chains from one sample in a study of cytomegalovirus exposure and HLA in healthy donors. Produced via immunoSEQ multiplex PCR; TCRdb's table is partial and in-frame only. In the table there are tens of thousands of clones, about three quarters of which are singletons. Sequencing was performed on PBMCs. These receptors were collected from a male donor in good health and CMV-seropositive. Both conserved end residues are part of each CDR3. Fields, in order: V gene, J gene, D gene, clone size, CDR3 protein, CDR3 DNA. A D gene is named only where the DNA matches it firmly. Expanded clones are given a class, and other clones once, few, many or no size at all.

>TRBV6-5|TRBJ2-2|-|-
CASSSGTAAGELFF
TGTGCCAGCAGTTCTGGGACTGCAGCCGGGGAGCTGTTTTTT
>TRBV7-6|TRBJ2-7|TRBD1|once
CASSSGTGPHEQYF
TGTGCCAGCAGCTCCGGGACAGGGCCCCACGAGCAGTACTTC
>TRBV15|TRBJ1-2|-|-
CATSRGHRPANYGYTF
TGTGCCACCAGCAGAGGACACAGGCCCGCTAACTATGGCTACACCTTC
>TRBV11-2|TRBJ1-1|-|few
CASSLRWSEAFF
TGTGCCAGCAGCTTAAGATGGAGTGAAGCTTTCTTT
>TRBV7-2|TRBJ1-6|TRBD1|-
CASSAPGGGSPLHF
TGTGCCAGCAGCGCCCCAGGGGGCGGCTCACCCCTCCACTTT
>TRBV11-2|TRBJ1-2|TRBD1|-
CASSQTGGRSGYTF
TGTGCCAGCAGCCAGACAGGGGGCAGAAGTGGCTACACCTTC
>TRBV7-9|TRBJ1-4|TRBD1|-
CASSRDSNEKLFF
TGTGCCAGCAGCAGGGACAGTAATGAAAAACTGTTTTTT
>TRBV7-9|TRBJ2-7|-|-
CASSSHRQPGQQHEQYF
TGTGCCAGCAGCTCGCACCGTCAACCTGGACAGCAGCACGAGCAGTACTTC
>TRBV6-6|TRBJ2-1|TRBD1|-
CASGDRLINEQFF
TGTGCCAGCGGGGACAGGTTAATAAATGAGCAGTTCTTC
>TRBV7-9|TRBJ2-7|-|-
CASSSPDTTYEQYF
TGTGCCAGCAGTTCCCCGGACACTACCTACGAGCAGTACTTC
>TRBV10-2|TRBJ1-2|TRBD1|-
CASRAGTGDGYTF
TGCGCCAGCAGAGCAGGGACAGGGGATGGCTACACCTTC
>TRBV5-1|TRBJ2-7|-|-
CASSLELVQGSYEQYF
TGCGCCAGCAGCTTGGAGTTAGTACAGGGCTCCTACGAGCAGTACTTC
>TRBV7-2|TRBJ2-3|-|few
CASSLFWRADTQYF
TGTGCCAGCAGCTTATTTTGGCGGGCAGATACGCAGTATTTT
>TRBV28|TRBJ1-5|-|-
CASSLSGGHSNQPQHF
TGTGCCAGCAGTTTATCCGGGGGGCATAGCAATCAGCCCCAGCATTTT
>TRBV29-1|TRBJ2-2|-|few
CSVDRVSTGELFF
TGCAGCGTTGACAGGGTCAGCACCGGGGAGCTGTTTTTT
>TRBV6-1|TRBJ1-2|-|-
CASSEGQGSPYGYTF
TGTGCCAGCAGTGAAGGTCAGGGGAGCCCTTATGGCTACACCTTC
>TRBV5-6|TRBJ2-7|TRBD1|few
CASSLTGTGSDYEQYF
TGTGCCAGCAGCTTAACCGGGACAGGGAGTGACTACGAGCAGTACTTC
>TRBV5-4|TRBJ1-5|TRBD1|few
CASSLGDRGRDSNQPQHF
TGTGCCAGCAGCTTAGGGGACAGGGGAAGGGATAGCAATCAGCCCCAGCATTTT
>TRBV7-7|TRBJ2-2|-|-
CASSSSARGAGELFF
TGTGCCAGCAGCTCTTCTGCTAGGGGCGCCGGGGAGCTGTTTTTT
>TRBV7-2|TRBJ1-1|TRBD1|-
CASSYPGGPTEAFF
TGTGCCAGCAGCTACCCAGGGGGCCCCACTGAAGCTTTCTTT
>TRBV2|TRBJ2-7|TRBD2|-
CASSETSLSGAYF
TGTGCCAGCAGTGAGACTAGCCTCTCCGGAGCGTACTTC
>TRBV6-1|TRBJ1-3|-|-
CASSESRRDTIYF
TGTGCCAGCAGTGAAAGCCGAAGAGACACCATATATTTT
>TRBV5-1|TRBJ2-1|TRBD2|-
CASSPTELAGGDNEQFF
TGCGCCAGCAGCCCTACTGAACTAGCGGGAGGAGACAATGAGCAGTTCTTC
>TRBV6-1|TRBJ1-1|-|-
CASSEGGTEAFF
TGTGCCAGCAGTGAGGGGGGGACTGAAGCTTTCTTT
>TRBV5-1|TRBJ2-5|TRBD1|-
CASSFGTGEETQYF
TGCGCCAGCAGCTTTGGGACAGGGGAAGAGACCCAGTACTTC
>TRBV27|TRBJ2-1|TRBD2|-
CASRTSGGVNEQFF
TGTGCCAGCCGGACTAGCGGGGGTGTGAATGAGCAGTTCTTC
>TRBV28|TRBJ1-2|TRBD1|-
CASSWGQANYGYTF
TGTGCCAGCAGTTGGGGACAGGCTAACTATGGCTACACCTTC
>TRBV5-1|TRBJ2-2|TRBD1|-
CASRLTGCTGELFF
TGCGCCAGCAGATTGACAGGGTGCACCGGGGAGCTGTTTTTT
>TRBV10-3|TRBJ1-5|-|-
CAISESRNQPQHF
TGTGCCATCAGTGAGTCGAGGAATCAGCCCCAGCATTTT
>TRBV19|TRBJ2-2|-|-
CASRKWQGYTGELFF
TGTGCCAGTAGGAAGTGGCAGGGGTACACCGGGGAGCTGTTTTTT
>TRBV7-9|TRBJ2-7|-|once
CASSAGGTAYEQYF
TGTGCCAGCAGCGCAGGAGGGACAGCCTACGAGCAGTACTTC
>TRBV7-9|TRBJ2-2|-|-
CSSSLAQGTLFF
TGTTCCAGCAGCTTAGCGCAGGGGACCCTGTTTTTT
>TRBV5-1|TRBJ2-1|TRBD1|-
CASSLGGRSSYNEQFF
TGCGCCAGCAGCTTAGGGGGCCGAAGCTCCTACAATGAGCAGTTCTTC
>TRBV4-3|TRBJ2-6|-|-
CASSPRGKQVFGANVLNF
TGCGCCAGCAGCCCAAGGGGAAAACAGGTCTTTGGGGCCAACGTCCTGAATTTC
>TRBV21-1|TRBJ2-6|-|-
CASSKRDPPIGANVLTF
TGTGCCAGCAGCAAGCGGGACCCTCCCATTGGGGCCAACGTCCTGACTTTC
>TRBV7-9|TRBJ2-7|-|-
CASSSDGGYEQYF
TGTGCCAGCAGCTCAGACGGGGGCTACGAGCAGTACTTC
>TRBV28|TRBJ1-1|-|-
CASRRGGSGTEAFF
TGTGCCAGCAGACGCGGTGGCAGCGGCACTGAAGCTTTCTTT
>TRBV30|TRBJ1-6|-|-
CAWSVGGTYNSPLHF
TGTGCCTGGAGTGTAGGAGGAACCTATAATTCACCCCTCCACTTT
>TRBV9|TRBJ2-7|TRBD1|-
CASSAGGSSSYEQYF
TGTGCCAGCAGCGCAGGGGGCTCGAGCTCCTACGAGCAGTACTTC
>TRBV27|TRBJ1-2|-|-
CASSLRGKTGYTF
TGTGCCAGCAGTTTGCGGGGGAAGACTGGCTACACCTTC
>TRBV27|TRBJ1-5|-|-
CASSPQGRGSNQPQHF
TGTGCCAGCAGTCCCCAGGGCAGGGGCAGCAATCAGCCCCAGCATTTT
>TRBV12-5|TRBJ1-3|-|-
CASGFGLNSGNTIYF
TGTGCTAGTGGTTTCGGACTGAACTCTGGAAACACCATATATTTT
>TRBV5-6|TRBJ1-6|TRBD1|-
CASSSLDRVESPLHF
TGTGCCAGCAGCTCCCTGGACAGGGTAGAATCACCCCTCCACTTT
>TRBV5-4|TRBJ2-3|TRBD1|-
CASSSGDRGTDTQYF
TGTGCCAGCAGTTCCGGGGACAGGGGGACAGATACGCAGTATTTT
>TRBV20-1|TRBJ1-1|-|-
CSARQDSEAFF
TGCAGTGCCAGACAGGACAGTGAAGCTTTCTTT